In this sample, the clone carrying this T cell receptor (beta chain) turned up a few times. Its antigen is unidentified. This specimen belongs to a study of T-cell reconstitution after alpha-beta-depleted transplantation in children. Findings and caveats of the study: One year after transplant, T-cell counts and diversity came mostly from newly produced T cells. Approximately two months post-transplant, alpha-beta T cells reportedly originated from several hundred expanded graft clones.

Germline V gives CDR1 SEHNR, CDR2 FQNEAQ (reference sequence). V lost 8 bases and J lost 1, with 8 bases in between. The length of the CDR3 is 13 residues. The TCRbeta library incorporated unique molecular identifiers. TCRdb analysed the PCR reads with MiXCR anew, one entry per CDR3 protein. The table shows some 180,000 distinct CDR3 sequences, with approximately 6.9% occurring only once. This TCR derives from a boy aged 2 to 9 with acute lymphoblastic leukemia, due to receive a stem cell transplant. This sequence joins TRBV7-9 and TRBJ2-2; D not resolved. The sample consisted of PBMCs, taken before TCRalphabeta/CD19-depleted stem cell transplant. Here the CDR3 reads CASFAENTGELFF. The CDR3 nucleotides read TGTGCCAGCTTCGCGGAGAACACCGGGGAGCTGTTTTTT.